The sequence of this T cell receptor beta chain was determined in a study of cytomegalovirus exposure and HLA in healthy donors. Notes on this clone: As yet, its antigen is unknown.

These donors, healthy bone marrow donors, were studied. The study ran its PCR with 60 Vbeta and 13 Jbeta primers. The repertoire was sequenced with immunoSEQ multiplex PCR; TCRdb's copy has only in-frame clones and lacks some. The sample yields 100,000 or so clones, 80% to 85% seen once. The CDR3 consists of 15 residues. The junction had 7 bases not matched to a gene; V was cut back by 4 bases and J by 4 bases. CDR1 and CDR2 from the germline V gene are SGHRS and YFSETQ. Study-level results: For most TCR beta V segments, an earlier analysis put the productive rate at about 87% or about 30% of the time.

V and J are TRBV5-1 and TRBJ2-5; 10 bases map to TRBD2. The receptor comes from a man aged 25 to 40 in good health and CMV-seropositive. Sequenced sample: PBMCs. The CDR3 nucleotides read TGCGCCAGCAGCCCATCCGGGACTAGCGTAGAGACCCAGTACTTC. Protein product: CASSPSGTSVETQYF. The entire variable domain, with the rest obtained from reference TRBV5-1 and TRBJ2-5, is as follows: KAGVTQTPRYLIKTRGQQVTLSCSPISGHRSVSWYQQTPGQGLQFLFEYFSETQRNKGNFPGRFSGRQFSNSRSEMNVSTLELGDSALYLCASSPSGTSVETQYFGPGTRLLVL.